The 20 T cell receptor beta chains in this list originate from one sample, sequenced in a study of CD8+CD57+ T cells in acquired aplastic anemia. By flow cytometry, patients selected for sequencing had shown an expansion of CD8+CD57+ cells. For CDR3 and TCR beta VDJ profiling, genomic DNA was the template used. TCRdb analysed the reads with MiXCR anew, one entry per CDR3 protein. The sample yields hundreds of thousands of distinct CDR3 sequences, 70% to 85% seen once. The sample was sorted CD4+, CD8+, or CD8+CD57+ T cells (not recorded which) from PBMCs. The receptors stem from a human donor with aplastic anemia.

V usage is TRBV7-8 and J usage is TRBJ2-1; tentatively, D is TRBD2 (5 bases). Germline V lookup: CDR1 SGHVS, CDR2 FQNEAQ. Trimming took off 2 bases at V and 13 bases at J, with 24 bases between the two ends. The CDR3 runs to 16 residues. CDR3: CASSLPRSRGSEDQFF. CDR3 DNA: TGTGCCAGCAGCTTACCAAGAAGTCGGGGTAGCGAGGATCAGTTCTTC.

The gene calls are TRBV9 and TRBJ1-6; D perhaps matches TRBD1 (5 bases). CDR3 length equals 16 residues. Trimming took 3 bases from V and 14 from J, leaving 24 bases between them. From germline, CDR1 is SGDLS and CDR2 YYNGEE. The CDR3 DNA sequence: TGTGCCAGCAGCGCAGGGTCAGATACGCAGAATTCTGCCCTCCACTTT. Amino acids: CASSAGSDTQNSALHF.

This chain connects TRBV7-9 to TRBJ2-7, with D possibly TRBD2 on 7 matching bases. This CDR3 has 14 amino acids. Germline V gene data show CDR1 as SEHNR and CDR2 as FQNEAQ (reference sequence). V gave up 5 bases and J gave up 11 bases, with 22 bases separating them. CDR3 bases: TGTGCCAGCAGCCTACAAGGGGGGGCCCGGGACAAGTACGTC. Amino acids: CASSLQGGARDKYV.

This clonotype was observed a single time. The rearrangement uses TRBV7-9 and TRBJ2-7, with 10 bases lining up with TRBD1. This CDR3 has 18 amino acids. V lost 4 bases to trimming and J lost 2 bases; unmatched junction nucleotides: 14. Germline assignment: CDR1 SEHNR and CDR2 FQNEAQ (reference sequence). CDR3 region: CASSSGTGDNTLTYEQYV. CDR3 coding DNA: TGTGCCAGCAGCTCCGGGACAGGGGATAACACACTTACCTACGAGCAGTACGTC.

The rearrangement joins TRBV2 to TRBJ1-1; perhaps TRBD1 as D (5 bases). The J call may be in error: the DNA end matches TRBJ2-7 better. CDR1 and CDR2 (germline): SNHLY, FYNNEI. The CDR3 length is 15 residues. The DNA of the CDR3 is TGTGCCAGCAGTGAACTAGAGCCAGGACACTACGAGCAGTACTTC. The encoded protein is CASSELEPGHYEQYF.

The chain links TRBV9 to TRBJ2-3; tentative D call: TRBD1 (5 bases). V lost 0 bases to trimming and J lost 8 bases, with 13 bases between them. Germline-derived CDR1 and CDR2 are SGDLS and YYNGEE. The CDR3 covers 14 residues. The CDR3: CASSVGRGSATQYF. The CDR3 DNA follows: TGTGCCAGCAGCGTAGGAAGGGGTTCAGCTACGCAGTATTTT.

As to this clonotype: The final CDR3 position lacks the conserved phenylalanine or tryptophan, pointing to a likely read error. Because the CDR3's place on the DNA is in doubt, the DNA is left out and the CDR3 is given as listed by TCRdb. CDR3 sequence: CASSFQGSGGSYV. The chain combines TRBV7-9 with TRBJ1-1. Looked up from germline, CDR1 is SEHNR and CDR2 is FQNEAQ (reference sequence). The CDR3 spans 13 amino acids, including both terminal residues.

This clonotype was detected a few times. The chain links TRBV2 to TRBJ1-2; D gene unclear. This CDR3 spans 14 amino acids. Germline CDR1 reads SNHLY; CDR2 reads FYNNEI. Trimming took off 3 bases at V and 4 bases at J, with 12 bases between the two ends. The CDR3 DNA follows: TGTGCCAGCAGTGATATCGGCGACTTCTATGGCTACACCTTC. Translation: CASSDIGDFYGYTF.

Notes on this clonotype: A much more abundant neighbour one base away suggests this may be a read error. Because it lacks the conserved phenylalanine or tryptophan at the end, this CDR3 is likely a read error. J is TRBJ2-7 and V is TRBV7-2; 16 bases are shared with TRBD2. Germline V gene data show CDR1 as SGHTA and CDR2 as FQGNSA. Trimming at V came to 4 bases and at J to 4 bases, leaving 1 base not matched to a gene. This CDR3 region has 15 residues. This chain's CDR3 is CASSWGLAGGYEQYS. The DNA of the CDR3 is TGTGCCAGCAGCTGGGGACTAGCGGGGGGGTACGAGCAGTACTCC.

On this clonotype: Compared with germline, one end of the junction differs, possibly owing to a read error. V is TRBV5-8 and J is TRBJ2-5; 7 nucleotides agree with TRBD2. The germline gives CDR1 SGHTS, CDR2 YDEGEE. CDR3 length equals 14 residues. The CDR3 DNA follows: TGTGCCACCAGCAGTACTAGCGAGCAAGAGACCCAGTACTTC. Amino acid sequence: CATSSTSEQETQYF.

In this sample, this clonotype turned up once. The genes are TRBV7-8 and TRBJ2-1; TRBD2 matches 7 bases. J lost 8 bases, V lost 4 bases, and 14 bases had no gene match. CDR1 SGHVS and CDR2 FQNEAQ come from the germline V gene. This CDR3 has 16 amino acids. CDR3 residues: CASSSQGSGASDEQFF. CDR3 coding DNA: TGTGCCAGCAGCTCCCAAGGAAGCGGGGCGAGCGATGAGCAGTTCTTC.

The V gene is TRBV7-9, the J gene TRBJ1-2; 10 nucleotides agree with TRBD1. Germline-derived CDR1 and CDR2 are SEHNR and FQNEAQ (reference sequence). The CDR3 is 15 amino acids. Trimming cost V 3 bases and J 6 bases; bases outside gene matches: 7. The CDR3 sequence: CASSLTGGGENGYTF. CDR3 coding DNA: TGTGCCAGCAGCTTGACAGGGGGCGGGGAGAATGGCTACACCTTC.

V and J are TRBV7-9 and TRBJ2-7; 7 bases map to TRBD2. With 6 bases clipped from V and 4 bases from J, the junction kept 9 bases outside the gene matches. Germline CDR1 SEHNR, CDR2 FQNEAQ (reference sequence). There are 14 residues in the CDR3. The CDR3 region is CASRSQGGIYEQYF. The CDR3 DNA sequence: TGTGCCAGCAGATCTCAGGGAGGGATTTACGAGCAGTACTTC. Based on the CDR3 plus reference TRBV7-9 and TRBJ2-7, the full variable domain is DTGVSQNPRHKITKRGQNVTFRCDPISEHNRLYWYRQTLGQGPEFLTYFQNEAQLEKSRLLSDRFSAERPKGSFSTLEIQRTEQGDSAMYLCASRSQGGIYEQYFGPGTRLTVT.

The J gene is TRBJ1-1, the V gene TRBV7-8, with TRBD1 matching over 8 bases. V dropped 3 bases and J dropped 3; count of bases not matched to a gene: 9. CDR1 SGHVS and CDR2 FQNEAQ come from the germline V gene. The CDR3 consists of 16 residues. The DNA for the CDR3 is TGTGCCAGCAGCTTGGCCGGAGGACAGGGTTACACTGAAGCTTTCTTT. Its translation is CASSLAGGQGYTEAFF. Supplemented by reference TRBV7-8 and TRBJ1-1, the full variable domain reads GAGVSQSPRYKVAKRGQDVALRCDPISGHVSLFWYQQALGQGPEFLTYFQNEAQLDKSGLPSDRFFAERPEGSVSTLKIQRTQQEDSAVYLCASSLAGGQGYTEAFFGQGTRLTVV.

This chain connects TRBV2 to TRBJ1-4, with unresolved D. CDR3 length equals 11 residues. Germline CDR1 and CDR2: SNHLY and FYNNEI. Trimming shortened V by 6 bases and J by 8 bases, and 7 bases separated the two germline ends. The CDR3 region is CASRKVEKLFF. The CDR3 region has the DNA TGTGCCAGCAGGAAGGTAGAAAAACTGTTTTTT.

This chain connects TRBV9 to TRBJ1-1, with D perhaps TRBD1 (5 bases). This CDR3 region has 13 residues. Per germline, CDR1 SGDLS and CDR2 YYNGEE. V shed 5 bases and J shed 5 bases, with 13 bases lying between them. The CDR3 nucleotides read TGTGCCAGCAGTAGAGGGGCTAATACTGAAGCTTTCTTT. Protein: CASSRGANTEAFF.

This chain links TRBV7-9 with TRBJ1-2; 7 bases are a match to TRBD1. The junction had 8 bases not matched to a gene; V was cut back by 4 bases and J by 0 bases. The germline V gene encodes CDR1 SEHNR and CDR2 FQNEAQ (reference sequence). The CDR3 contains 16 residues. CDR3 in DNA: TGTGCCAGCAGCTCCCGGGACAGCGAAGCTAACTATGGCTACACCTTC. Its protein is CASSSRDSEANYGYTF.

The chain combines TRBV7-2 with TRBJ2-1, with TRBD1 matching 9 bases. The assigned J gene may be wrong: the sequence end matches TRBJ2-5 better. CDR1 SGHTA and CDR2 FQGNSA come from the germline V gene. The CDR3 extends over 13 amino acids. The CDR3 here is CASSGDRGETQYF. The CDR3 bases are TGTGCCAGCAGCGGAGACAGGGGGGAGACCCAGTACTTC.

This clonotype occurred once. This sequence joins TRBV7-8 and TRBJ2-1, with D perhaps matching TRBD2 (5 bases). Germline CDR1 and CDR2: SGHVS and FQNEAQ. V was trimmed by 2 bases and J by 8 bases, leaving 19 bases between them. The CDR3 has 16 amino acids. CDR3 in DNA: TGTGCCAGCAGCTTACCGGGAAGTCCCGAGAGCGATGAGCAGTTCTTC. Its translation: CASSLPGSPESDEQFF. Full variable domain (outside the CDR3, taken from reference TRBV7-8 and TRBJ2-1): GAGVSQSPRYKVAKRGQDVALRCDPISGHVSLFWYQQALGQGPEFLTYFQNEAQLDKSGLPSDRFFAERPEGSVSTLKIQRTQQEDSAVYLCASSLPGSPESDEQFFGPGTRLTVL.

The J gene is TRBJ2-4, the V gene TRBV20-1, with TRBD2 identical over 8 bases. Germline CDR1 DFQATT, CDR2 SNEGSKA (reference sequence). V dropped 1 base and J dropped 0; count of bases not matched to a gene: 8. The CDR3 is made up of 17 amino acids. DNA of the CDR3: TGCAGTGCTAGAGCACCCTTAGCGGGACTAGCCAAAAACATTCAGTACTTC. Translating it yields CSARAPLAGLAKNIQYF.